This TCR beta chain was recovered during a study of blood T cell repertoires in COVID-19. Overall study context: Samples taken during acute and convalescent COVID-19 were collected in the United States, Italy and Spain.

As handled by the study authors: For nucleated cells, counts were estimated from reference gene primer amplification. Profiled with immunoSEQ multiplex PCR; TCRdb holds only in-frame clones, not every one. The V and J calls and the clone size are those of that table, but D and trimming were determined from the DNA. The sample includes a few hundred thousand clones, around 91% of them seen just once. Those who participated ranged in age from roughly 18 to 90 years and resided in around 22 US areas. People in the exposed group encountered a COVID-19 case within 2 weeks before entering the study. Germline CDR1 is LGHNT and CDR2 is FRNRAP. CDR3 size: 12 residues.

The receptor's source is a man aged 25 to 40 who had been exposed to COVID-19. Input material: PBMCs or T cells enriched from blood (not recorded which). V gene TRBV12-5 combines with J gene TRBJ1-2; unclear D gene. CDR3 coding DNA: TGTGCCCTAGGTTCTTATTTCTATGGCTACACCTTC. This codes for CALGSYFYGYTF.